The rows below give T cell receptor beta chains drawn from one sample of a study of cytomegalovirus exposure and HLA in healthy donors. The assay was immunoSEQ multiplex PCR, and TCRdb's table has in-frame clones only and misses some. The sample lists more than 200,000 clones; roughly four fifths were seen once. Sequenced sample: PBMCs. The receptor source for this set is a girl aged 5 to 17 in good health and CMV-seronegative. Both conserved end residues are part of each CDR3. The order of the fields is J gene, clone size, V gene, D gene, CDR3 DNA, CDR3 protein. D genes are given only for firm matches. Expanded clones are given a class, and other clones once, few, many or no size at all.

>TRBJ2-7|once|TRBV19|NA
TGTGCCAGTAGTATAGAATCTCCTAGCGCGGCACCCTACGAGCAGTACTTC
CASSIESPSAAPYEQYF
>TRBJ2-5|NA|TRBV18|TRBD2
TGTGCCAGCTCACCAGCGACTAGCGGGGGGTCTCGAGAGACCCAGTACTTC
CASSPATSGGSRETQYF
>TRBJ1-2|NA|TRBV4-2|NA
TGTGCCAGCAGCCAAGATCTTGGCTACACCTTC
CASSQDLGYTF
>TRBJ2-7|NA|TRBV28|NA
TGTGCCAGCAGTTTCAGTCAGGGATGGTCCTACGAGCAGTACTTC
CASSFSQGWSYEQYF
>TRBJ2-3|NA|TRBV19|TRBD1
TGTGCCAGTAGTCGGACAGGGGGCAGCACAGATACGCAGTATTTT
CASSRTGGSTDTQYF
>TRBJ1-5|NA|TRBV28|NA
TGTGCCAGCAGTCAAATGACAGTACTGAATCAGCCCCAGCATTTT
CASSQMTVLNQPQHF
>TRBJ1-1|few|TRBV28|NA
TGTGCCAGCACCTCGGACACTGAAGCTTTCTTT
CASTSDTEAFF
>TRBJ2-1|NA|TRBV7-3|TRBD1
TGTGCCAGCAGCTTAAAGGGAGGGACAGGGGAAAATGAGCAGTTCTTC
CASSLKGGTGENEQFF
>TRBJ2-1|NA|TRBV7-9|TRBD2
TGTGCCAGCAGCTTGAGGCTAGCGGCCTACAATGAGCAGTTCTTC
CASSLRLAAYNEQFF
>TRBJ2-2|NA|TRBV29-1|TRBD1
TGCAGCGTGCAGACAGGGCTCACCGGGGAGCTGTTTTTT
CSVQTGLTGELFF
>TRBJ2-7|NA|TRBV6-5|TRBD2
TGTGCCAGCAGTTCCCGGACTAGCGGGGACTACGAGCAGTACTTC
CASSSRTSGDYEQYF
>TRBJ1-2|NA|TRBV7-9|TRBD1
TGTGCCAGCAGCGTGACAGGGGGCGGCTATGGCTACACCTTC
CASSVTGGGYGYTF
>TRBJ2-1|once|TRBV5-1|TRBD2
TGCGCCAGTACTAGCGGGGGGACCTACAATGAGCAGTTCTTC
CASTSGGTYNEQFF
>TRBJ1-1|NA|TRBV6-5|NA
TGTGCCGTCCGACAGATGACGAACACTGAAGCTTTCTTT
CAVRQMTNTEAFF